What follows are 22 T cell receptor beta chains derived from one specimen sequenced in a study of glioma-infiltrating T cells. The iRepertoire nested amplicon-rescue multiplex PCR amplified TCR alpha and beta CDR3s from RNA. TCRdb reprocessed the multiplex PCR reads via MiXCR and lists one record per CDR3 protein. The sample has about 380,000 distinct CDR3 sequences, roughly two fifths seen once; the top ten hold approximately 12%. Sequencing input: glioma tissue, nonneoplastic brain tissue, or PBMCs (not recorded which). These receptors came from a human donor with low-grade glioma or glioblastoma, undergoing nonglioma brain surgery, or in good health (not recorded which).

As concerns this clonotype: Being one base from a much bigger clone, this may be a read error. In this CDR3 the conserved last residue, phenylalanine or tryptophan, is missing, so a read error is likely. V is TRBV27 and J is TRBJ2-7; 12 bases are shared with TRBD2. The CDR3 is 14 residues long. The V gene's germline CDR1 is MNHEY and CDR2 SMNVEV (reference sequence). With V trimmed by 5 bases and J by 7 bases, 6 bases remained unmatched. CDR3 sequence reads: CASSTLGLAGEQYS. CDR3 nucleotide sequence: TGTGCCAGCAGTACCCTTGGACTAGCGGGAGAGCAGTACTCC.

A single count supports this clonotype. Lacking the conserved final phenylalanine or tryptophan, this CDR3 likely reflects a read error. The genes are TRBV20-1 and TRBJ1-5; 11 nucleotides line up with TRBD1. CDR1 is DFQATT and CDR2 is SNEGSKA in the germline V gene (reference sequence). With V trimmed by 6 bases and J by 0 bases, 4 bases remained unmatched. This CDR3 is 15 amino acids long. CDR3 amino acids: CSAGQGASSNQPQHS. CDR3 sequence (DNA): TGCAGTGCAGGACAGGGGGCCAGTAGCAATCAGCCCCAGCATTCT.

The chain has TRBV29-1 and TRBJ1-2, with a tentative D call TRBD1 (6 bases). Germline lookup yields CDR1 SQVTM and CDR2 ANQGSEA. This CDR3 is 11 amino acids long. Trimming removed 5 bases at V and 6 bases at J, with 10 bases between. This chain's CDR3 is CSVRGGNGYTF. The CDR3 DNA is TGCAGCGTTAGAGGGGGAAATGGCTACACCTTC.

This clonotype occurred many times. The chain has TRBV27 and TRBJ2-1, with 9 bases matching TRBD2. Germline V gene lookup returns CDR1 MNHEY and CDR2 SMNVEV (reference sequence). CDR3 length: 13 amino acids. V lost 3 bases and J lost 13; bases outside the gene matches: 7. As DNA, the CDR3 is TGTGCCAGCAGTTTTGGTTTAGCGGGAGAACAGTTCTTC. It yields the protein CASSFGLAGEQFF.

The V gene is TRBV7-2, the J gene TRBJ2-5, with D unresolved. CDR1 SGHTA and CDR2 FQGNSA come from the germline V gene. Deletions cut 0 bases from V and 4 bases from J, with 9 bases between. The CDR3 length is 14 residues. In DNA, the CDR3 is TGTGCCAGCAGCTTAGCGGAGCTAAGAGAGACCCAGTACTTC. Its protein product is CASSLAELRETQYF. Looking up the rest from reference TRBV7-2 and TRBJ2-5 gives the full variable domain: GAGVSQSPSNKVTEKGKDVELRCDPISGHTALYWYRQSLGQGLEFLIYFQGNSAPDKSGLPSDRFSAERTGGSVSTLTIQRTQQEDSAVYLCASSLAELRETQYFGPGTRLLVL.

The chain links TRBV4-1 to TRBJ2-3; TRBD2 matches 12 bases. The V gene's germline CDR1 is MGHRA and CDR2 YSYEKL. Losses at the gene ends were 5 bases for V and 2 bases for J; bases not matched to a gene: 17. This CDR3 has 20 residues. This CDR3 is CASSYTGTARLAGDTDTQYF. The DNA for the CDR3 is TGCGCCAGCAGCTATACCGGGACAGCGCGACTAGCGGGAGACACAGATACGCAGTATTTT.

The rearrangement uses TRBV10-3 and TRBJ1-1; weak D call: TRBD1 (6 bases). Germline CDR1 is ENHRY and CDR2 is SYGVKD. V was shortened by 4 bases and J by 1 base, with 13 bases between the two germline ends. CDR3 length equals 15 residues. In DNA form, the CDR3 reads TGTGCCATCAGTGGAGGGGCAGGGGCGAACACTGAAGCTTTCTTT. The encoded protein is CAISGGAGANTEAFF.

Worth noting for this clonotype: Without the conserved terminal phenylalanine or tryptophan, this CDR3 likely stems from a read error. The chain couples TRBV20-1 to TRBJ2-7, with a tentative D call TRBD1 (5 bases). The CDR3 runs to 11 residues. The ends were cut back, 6 bases at V and 3 bases at J, with 9 bases in the middle. Germline V gene data show CDR1 as DFQATT and CDR2 as SNEGSKA (reference sequence). The CDR3 reads CSANRIYEQYL. The CDR3 DNA sequence: TGCAGTGCAAACAGGATCTACGAGCAGTACCTC.

As regards this clonotype: One end of the junction does not line up with germline, which may come from a read error. The chain uses TRBV27 and TRBJ2-1, with a tentative D call TRBD2 (6 bases). The CDR3 is 14 residues long. Germline V gene data show CDR1 as MNHEY and CDR2 as SMNVEV (reference sequence). CDR3 residues: CATSPGRPYNEQFF. DNA for the CDR3: TGTGCCACCAGTCCCGGGAGACCTTACAATGAGCAGTTCTTC.

For this clonotype: Given a much more abundant clone one base away, this may be a read error. CDR3: CANTLDASSYNEQFF. The CDR3 DNA sequence: TGTGCCAACACCCTGGACGCGAGCTCCTACAATGAGCAGTTCTTC. The chain combines TRBV28 with TRBJ2-1; D remains unclear. Germline CDR1 and CDR2: MDHEN and SYDVKM. The germline V and J ends were trimmed by 10 bases and 0 bases, with 16 bases remaining between them. The CDR3 contains 15 residues.

Concerning this clonotype itself: Germline and junction disagree at one end, which may indicate a read error. The rearrangement joins TRBV6-5 to TRBJ1-6; TRBD1 is a possible D gene (5 bases). This CDR3 spans 14 amino acids. The germline V gene has CDR1 MNHEY and CDR2 SVGAGI. For the CDR3, the DNA is TGTGCCAGCAGTTACGGGGCAGGGAGTTCAACCCTCCACTTT. Amino acids: CASSYGAGSSTLHF.

This clonotype was detected once. With a much larger clone just one base away, this may be a read error. V is TRBV6-2 or TRBV6-3 and J is TRBJ2-1, with D tentatively TRBD1 or TRBD2 (5 bases each). Germline CDR1 MNHEY, CDR2 SVGEGT. This CDR3 spans 11 amino acids. The DNA of the CDR3 is TGTGCCGGCAGTTACGGGACGGAGCAGTTCTTC. It specifies CAGSYGTEQFF.

This clonotype was counted a few times. The V gene is TRBV4-2, the J gene TRBJ2-1; 12 nucleotides line up with TRBD2. From germline, CDR1 is LGHNA and CDR2 YNFKEQ. The V gene end was trimmed by 6 bases and the J gene end by 5 bases; junction bases not matched to a gene: 5. The CDR3 sequence is 15 residues long. Here the CDR3 reads CASRMTSGSDNEQFF. CDR3 nucleotides: TGTGCCAGCAGGATGACTAGCGGGAGCGACAATGAGCAGTTCTTC.

Turning to this clonotype: A read error may explain this, as a much larger clone is one base away. The chain links TRBV6-2 or TRBV6-3 to TRBJ1-2; 8 bases fit TRBD1. The CDR3 length is 13 residues. Germline lookup yields CDR1 MNHEY and CDR2 SVGEGT. Losses at the gene ends were 7 bases for V and 7 bases for J; bases not matched to a gene: 8. The CDR3 here is CASNDRGVSGYTF. CDR3 bases: TGTGCCAGCAACGACAGGGGAGTTTCTGGCTACACCTTC.

This clonotype appeared a single time. This clone may be a read error of a much larger clone one base away. The V gene is TRBV6-2 or TRBV6-3, the J gene TRBJ1-3; D not certain. The V gene's germline CDR1 is MNHEY and CDR2 SVGEGT. The CDR3 runs 14 residues. The CDR3 bases are TGTGCCAGCGGTTACTCGCGGGCTGGAAACACCATATATTTT. Protein sequence: CASGYSRAGNTIYF.

This clonotype has only a few counts. The V gene is TRBV10-3, the J gene TRBJ2-7; 7 nucleotides agree with TRBD2. The V gene end was trimmed by 4 bases and the J gene end by 0 bases; junction bases not matched to a gene: 0. The length of the CDR3 is 13 residues. Germline V CDR1 and CDR2: ENHRY, SYGVKD. This chain's CDR3 is CAISGGSSYEQYF. CDR3 coding DNA: TGTGCCATCAGTGGCGGGAGCTCCTACGAGCAGTACTTC.

This rearrangement joins TRBV4-2 to TRBJ1-4; tentatively, D is TRBD1 (6 bases). Germline loops: CDR1 LGHNA, CDR2 YNFKEQ. V dropped 1 base and J dropped 8 bases, with 14 bases sitting between them. CDR3 length: 15 residues. The CDR3 region is CASSQGTGAGEKLFF. The DNA for the CDR3 is TGTGCCAGCAGCCAAGGTACGGGGGCAGGCGAAAAACTGTTTTTT.

The chain has TRBV12-3 or TRBV12-4 and TRBJ2-7; either TRBD1 or TRBD2 may fit D (5 bases each). V lost 7 bases and J 6 bases, leaving 22 bases between the germline ends. The CDR3 contains 15 residues. The CDR3: CASKFRDPDPSEQYF. The CDR3 DNA is TGTGCCAGCAAATTCCGGGACCCGGACCCCTCCGAGCAGTACTTC.

Concerning this clonotype: One base away lies a much larger clone, so this may be a sequencing read error. V and J are TRBV28 and TRBJ1-1; TRBD1 matches at 7 bases. Trimming cost V 8 bases and J 4 bases; bases outside gene matches: 7. Germline V gene lookup returns CDR1 MDHEN and CDR2 SYDVKM. The CDR3 totals 13 residues. The CDR3 reads CASAHPGGTEAFF. The DNA for the CDR3 is TGTGCCAGCGCCCATCCAGGGGGCACTGAAGCTTTCTTT.

The genes are TRBV7-3 and TRBJ2-3; 10 bases match TRBD2. There are 15 residues in the CDR3. V lost 6 bases and J lost 1; bases outside the gene matches: 4. Germline V gene sequence: CDR1 SGHTA, CDR2 FQGTGA. The CDR3 region is CASRIGTSGTDTQYF. The CDR3 DNA sequence: TGTGCCAGCAGAATAGGGACTAGCGGCACAGATACGCAGTATTTT.

In the case of this clonotype: At one boundary the junction diverges from the germline segment, which might be a read error. The J gene is TRBJ2-7, the V gene TRBV3-1; D is undetermined. Germline assignment: CDR1 LGHDT and CDR2 YNNKEL (reference sequence). The CDR3 extends over 14 amino acids. CDR3 loop: CASSQDRQAYGQYF. CDR3 nucleotide sequence: TGTGCCAGCAGCCAAGATAGGCAGGCTTACGGGCAGTACTTC.

The CDR3 DNA reads as TGTGCCAGCAGCCAAGGGGGACTGAGGAACATTCAGTACTTC. This translates into CASSQGGLRNIQYF. This chain joins TRBV3-1 and TRBJ2-4; the D gene is possibly TRBD2 (6 bases). Per germline, CDR1 LGHDT and CDR2 YNNKEL (reference sequence). CDR3 length: 14 amino acids. The V gene lost 1 base and the J gene lost 7 bases, with 11 bases spanning the gap. Drawing the rest from reference TRBV3-1 and TRBJ2-4, the complete variable domain is DTAVSQTPKYLVTQMGNDKSIKCEQNLGHDTMYWYKQDSKKFLKIMFSYNNKELIINETVPNRFSPKSPDKAHLNLHINSLELGDSAVYFCASSQGGLRNIQYFGAGTRLSVL.